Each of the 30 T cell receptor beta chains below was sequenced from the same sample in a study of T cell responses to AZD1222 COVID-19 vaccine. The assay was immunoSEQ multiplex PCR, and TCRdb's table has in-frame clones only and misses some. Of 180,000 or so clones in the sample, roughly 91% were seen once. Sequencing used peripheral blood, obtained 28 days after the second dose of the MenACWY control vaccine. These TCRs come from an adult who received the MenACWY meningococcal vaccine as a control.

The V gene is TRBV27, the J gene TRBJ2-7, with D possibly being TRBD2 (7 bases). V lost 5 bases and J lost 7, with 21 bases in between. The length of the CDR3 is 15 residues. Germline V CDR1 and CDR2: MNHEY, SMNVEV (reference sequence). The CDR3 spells CASSPRGGGPREQYF. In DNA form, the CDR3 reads TGTGCCAGCAGTCCTAGGGGGGGCGGCCCACGGGAGCAGTACTTC.

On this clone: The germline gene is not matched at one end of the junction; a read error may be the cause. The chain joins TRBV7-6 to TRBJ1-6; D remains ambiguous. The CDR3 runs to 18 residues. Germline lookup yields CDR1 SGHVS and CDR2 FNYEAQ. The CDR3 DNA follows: TGTGCCAGCTCCTCCCCCGGTGGTGGAATCCTCGTTAATTCGCCCCTCCACTTT. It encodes CASSSPGGGILVNSPLHF.

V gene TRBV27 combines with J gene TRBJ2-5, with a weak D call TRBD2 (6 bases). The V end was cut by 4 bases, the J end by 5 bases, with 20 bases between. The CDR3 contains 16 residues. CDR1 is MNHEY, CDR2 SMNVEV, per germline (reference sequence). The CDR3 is CASSSRGSSTGETQYF. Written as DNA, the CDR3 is TGTGCCAGCAGTTCTCGGGGGAGTAGCACGGGTGAGACCCAGTACTTC.

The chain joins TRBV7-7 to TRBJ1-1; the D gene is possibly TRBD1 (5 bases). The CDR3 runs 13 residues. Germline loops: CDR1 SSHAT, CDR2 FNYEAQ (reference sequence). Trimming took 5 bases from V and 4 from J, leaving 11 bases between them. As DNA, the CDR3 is TGTGCCAGCAGCCCCGGGGGAGTCACTGAAGCTTTCTTT. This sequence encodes CASSPGGVTEAFF.

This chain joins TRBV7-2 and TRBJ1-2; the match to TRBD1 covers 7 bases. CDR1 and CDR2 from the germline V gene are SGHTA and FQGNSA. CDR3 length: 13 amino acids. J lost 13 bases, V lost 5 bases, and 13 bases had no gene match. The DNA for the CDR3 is TGTGCCAGCAGCATAGGTCAGGGGGTCCCCCTCACCTTC. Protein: CASSIGQGVPLTF.

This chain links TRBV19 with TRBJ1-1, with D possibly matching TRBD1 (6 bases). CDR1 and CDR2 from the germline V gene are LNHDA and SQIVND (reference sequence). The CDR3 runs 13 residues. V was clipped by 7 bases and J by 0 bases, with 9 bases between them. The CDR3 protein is CASIGGMNTEAFF. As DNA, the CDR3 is TGTGCCAGTATAGGGGGAATGAACACTGAAGCTTTCTTT.

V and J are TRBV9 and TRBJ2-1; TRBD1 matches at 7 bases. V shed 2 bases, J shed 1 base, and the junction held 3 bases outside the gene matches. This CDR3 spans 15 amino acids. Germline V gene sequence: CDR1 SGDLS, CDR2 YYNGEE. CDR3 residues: CASSVGTVSYNEQFF. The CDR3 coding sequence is TGTGCCAGCAGCGTTGGGACAGTGTCCTACAATGAGCAGTTCTTC.

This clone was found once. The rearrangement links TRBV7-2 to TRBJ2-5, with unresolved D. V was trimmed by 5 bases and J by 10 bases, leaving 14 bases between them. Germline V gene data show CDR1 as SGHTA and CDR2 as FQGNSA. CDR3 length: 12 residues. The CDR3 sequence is CASSLRTADQYF. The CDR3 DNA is TGTGCCAGCAGCCTCCGGACCGCGGACCAGTACTTC.

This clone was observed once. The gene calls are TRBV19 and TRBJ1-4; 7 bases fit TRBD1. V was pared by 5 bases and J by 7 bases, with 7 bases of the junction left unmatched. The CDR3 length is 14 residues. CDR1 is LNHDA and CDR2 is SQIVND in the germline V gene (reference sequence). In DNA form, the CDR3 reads TGTGCCAGTAGTTGGCAGGGGGGCGGTGAAAAACTGTTTTTT. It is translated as CASSWQGGGEKLFF. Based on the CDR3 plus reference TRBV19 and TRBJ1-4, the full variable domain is DGGITQSPKYLFRKEGQNVTLSCEQNLNHDAMYWYRQDPGQGLRLIYYSQIVNDFQKGDIAEGYSVSREKKESFPLTVTSAQKNPTAFYLCASSWQGGGEKLFFGSGTQLSVL.

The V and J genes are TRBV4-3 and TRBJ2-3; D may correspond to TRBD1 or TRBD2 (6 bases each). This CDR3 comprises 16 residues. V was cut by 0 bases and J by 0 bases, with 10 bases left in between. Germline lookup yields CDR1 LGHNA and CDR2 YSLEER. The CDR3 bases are TGCGCCAGCAGCCAAGATTGGGGGGCGAGCACAGATACGCAGTATTTT. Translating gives CASSQDWGASTDTQYF.

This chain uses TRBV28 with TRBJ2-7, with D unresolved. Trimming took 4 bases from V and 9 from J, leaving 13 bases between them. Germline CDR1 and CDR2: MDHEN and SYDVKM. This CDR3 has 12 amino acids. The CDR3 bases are TGTGCCAGCAGTTCATCCCCCACCCGGCAGTACTTC. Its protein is CASSSSPTRQYF. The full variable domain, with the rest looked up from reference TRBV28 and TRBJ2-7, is DVKVTQSSRYLVKRTGEKVFLECVQDMDHENMFWYRQDPGLGLRLIYFSYDVKMKEKGDIPEGYSVSREKKERFSLILESASTNQTSMYLCASSSSPTRQYFGPGTRLTVT.

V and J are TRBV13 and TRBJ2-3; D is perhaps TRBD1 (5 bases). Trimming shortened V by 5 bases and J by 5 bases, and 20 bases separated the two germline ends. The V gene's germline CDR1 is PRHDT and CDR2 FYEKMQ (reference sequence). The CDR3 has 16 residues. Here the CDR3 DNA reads TGTGCCAGCAGCACCGGGCCGCCCGGAAGGGGAGATACGCAGTATTTT. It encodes CASSTGPPGRGDTQYF.

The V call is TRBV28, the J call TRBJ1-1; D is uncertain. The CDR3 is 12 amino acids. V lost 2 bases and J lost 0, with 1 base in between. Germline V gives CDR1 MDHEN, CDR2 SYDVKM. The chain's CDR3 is CASSLLNTEAFF. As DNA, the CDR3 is TGTGCCAGCAGTTTACTGAACACTGAAGCTTTCTTT.

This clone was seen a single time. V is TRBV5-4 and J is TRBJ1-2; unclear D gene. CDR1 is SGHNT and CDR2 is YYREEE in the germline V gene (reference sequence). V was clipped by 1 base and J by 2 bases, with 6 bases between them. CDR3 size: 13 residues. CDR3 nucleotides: TGTGCCAGCAGCTTGCCCAGCAACTATGGCTACACCTTC. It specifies CASSLPSNYGYTF.

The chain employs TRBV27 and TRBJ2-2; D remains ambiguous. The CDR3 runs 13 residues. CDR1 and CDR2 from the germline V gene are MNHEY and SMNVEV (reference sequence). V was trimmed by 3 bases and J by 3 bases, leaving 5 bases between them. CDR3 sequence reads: CASSLDYTGELFF. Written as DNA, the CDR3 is TGTGCCAGCAGTTTGGATTACACCGGGGAGCTGTTTTTT.

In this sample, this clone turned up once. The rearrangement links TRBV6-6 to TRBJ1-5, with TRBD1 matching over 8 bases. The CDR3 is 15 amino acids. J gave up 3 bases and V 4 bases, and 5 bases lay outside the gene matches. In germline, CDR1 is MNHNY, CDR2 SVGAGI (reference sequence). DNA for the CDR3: TGTGCCAGCAGTTTCCCGACAGGGGTCAATCAGCCCCAGCATTTT. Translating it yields CASSFPTGVNQPQHF.

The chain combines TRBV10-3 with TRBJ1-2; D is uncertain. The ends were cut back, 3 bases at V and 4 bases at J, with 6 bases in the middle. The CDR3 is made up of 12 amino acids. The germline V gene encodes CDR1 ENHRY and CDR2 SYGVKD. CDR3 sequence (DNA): TGTGCCATCAGTGAAGGTCTCTATGGCTACACCTTC. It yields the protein CAISEGLYGYTF.

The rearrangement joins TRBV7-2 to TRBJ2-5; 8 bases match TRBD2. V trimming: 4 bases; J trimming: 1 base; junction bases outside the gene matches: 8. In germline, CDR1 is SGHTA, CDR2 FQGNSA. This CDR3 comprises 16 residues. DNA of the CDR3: TGTGCCAGCAGCTCCGCCCAGCGGGGGTCCCAAGAGACCCAGTACTTC. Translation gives CASSSAQRGSQETQYF.

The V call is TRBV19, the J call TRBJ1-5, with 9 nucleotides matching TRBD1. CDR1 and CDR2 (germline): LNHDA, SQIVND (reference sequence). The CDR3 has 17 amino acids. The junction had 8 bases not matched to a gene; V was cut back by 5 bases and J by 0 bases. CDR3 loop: CASSPSWDRDSNQPQHF. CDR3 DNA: TGTGCCAGTAGTCCCTCGTGGGACAGGGATAGCAATCAGCCCCAGCATTTT.

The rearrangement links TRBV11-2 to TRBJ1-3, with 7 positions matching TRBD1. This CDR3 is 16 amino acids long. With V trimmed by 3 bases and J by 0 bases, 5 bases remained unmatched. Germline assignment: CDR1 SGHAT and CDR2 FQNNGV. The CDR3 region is CASSLRGRISGNTIYF. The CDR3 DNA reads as TGTGCCAGCAGCTTGAGGGGGCGGATCTCTGGAAACACCATATATTTT.

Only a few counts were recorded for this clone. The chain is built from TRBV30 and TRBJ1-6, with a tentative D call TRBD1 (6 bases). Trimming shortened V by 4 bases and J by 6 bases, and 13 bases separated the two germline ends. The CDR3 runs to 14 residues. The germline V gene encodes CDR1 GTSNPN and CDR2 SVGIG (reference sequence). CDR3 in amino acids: CAWIFQGSNSPLHF. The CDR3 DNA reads TGTGCCTGGATCTTCCAGGGGAGTAATTCACCCCTCCACTTT. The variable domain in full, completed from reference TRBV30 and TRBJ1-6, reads SQTIHQWPATLVQPVGSPLSLECTVEGTSNPNLYWYRQAAGRGLQLLFYSVGIGQISSEVPQNLSASRPQDRQFILSSKKLLLSDSGFYLCAWIFQGSNSPLHFGNGTRLTVT.

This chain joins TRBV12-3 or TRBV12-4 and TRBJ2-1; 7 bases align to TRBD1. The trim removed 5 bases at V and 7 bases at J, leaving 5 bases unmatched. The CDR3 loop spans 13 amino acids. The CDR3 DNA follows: TGTGCCAGCAGTCCCGGGACAGAAAATGAGCAGTTCTTC. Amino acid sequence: CASSPGTENEQFF.

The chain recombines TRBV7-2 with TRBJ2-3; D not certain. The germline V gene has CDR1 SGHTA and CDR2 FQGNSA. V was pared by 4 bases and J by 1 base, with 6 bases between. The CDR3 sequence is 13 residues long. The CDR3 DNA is TGTGCCAGCAGCTCCTCCCGCACAGATACGCAGTATTTT. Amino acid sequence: CASSSSRTDTQYF.

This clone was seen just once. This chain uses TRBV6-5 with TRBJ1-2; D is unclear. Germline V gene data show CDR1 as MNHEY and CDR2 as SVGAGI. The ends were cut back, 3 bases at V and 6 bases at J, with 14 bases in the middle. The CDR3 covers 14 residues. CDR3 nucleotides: TGTGCCAGCAGTTATTTGGGGTCGAGGAATGGCTACACCTTC. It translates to CASSYLGSRNGYTF.

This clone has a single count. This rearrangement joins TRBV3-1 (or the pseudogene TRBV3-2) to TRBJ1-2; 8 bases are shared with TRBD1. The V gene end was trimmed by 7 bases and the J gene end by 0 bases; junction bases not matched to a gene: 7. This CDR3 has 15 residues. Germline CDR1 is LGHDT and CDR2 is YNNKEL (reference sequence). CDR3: CASTTGQGPNYGYTF. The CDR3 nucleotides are TGTGCCAGCACCACCGGACAGGGACCTAACTATGGCTACACCTTC.

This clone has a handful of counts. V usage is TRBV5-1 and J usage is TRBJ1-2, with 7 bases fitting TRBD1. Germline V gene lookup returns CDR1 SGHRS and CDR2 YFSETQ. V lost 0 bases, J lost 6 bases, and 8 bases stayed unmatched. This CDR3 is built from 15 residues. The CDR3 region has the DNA TGCGCCAGCAGCTTGGCCGGAAGGGGGCTTGATGGCTACACCTTC. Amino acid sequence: CASSLAGRGLDGYTF.

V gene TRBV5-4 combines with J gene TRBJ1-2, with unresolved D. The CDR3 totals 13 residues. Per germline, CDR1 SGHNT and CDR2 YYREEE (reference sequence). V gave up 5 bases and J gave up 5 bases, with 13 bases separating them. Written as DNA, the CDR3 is TGTGCCAGCAGTTACGGGGAGGGATATGGCTACACCTTC. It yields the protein CASSYGEGYGYTF.

The DNA for the CDR3 is TGTGCCAACCGTCGGGGGGGCTTCGAGCAGTACTTC. It translates to CANRRGGFEQYF. The J gene is TRBJ2-7, the V gene TRBV2, with 8 bases that match TRBD2. V shed 10 bases and J 6 bases; nucleotides not matched to a gene: 8. Germline V CDR1 and CDR2: SNHLY, FYNNEI. The CDR3 is made up of 12 amino acids.

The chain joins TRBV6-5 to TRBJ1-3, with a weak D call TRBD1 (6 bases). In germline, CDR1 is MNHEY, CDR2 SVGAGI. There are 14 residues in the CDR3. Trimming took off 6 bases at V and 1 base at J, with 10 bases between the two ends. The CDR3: CASSTQGSGNTIYF. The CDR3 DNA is TGTGCCAGCAGCACACAGGGTTCTGGAAACACCATATATTTT.

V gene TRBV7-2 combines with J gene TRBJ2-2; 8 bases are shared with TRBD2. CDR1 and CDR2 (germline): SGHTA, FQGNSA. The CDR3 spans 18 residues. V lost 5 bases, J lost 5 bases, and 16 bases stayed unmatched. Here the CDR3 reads CASSASGGVLSQTGELFF. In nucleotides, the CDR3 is TGTGCCAGCAGCGCCAGCGGGGGAGTCCTTAGCCAGACCGGGGAGCTGTTTTTT.